Listed below are T cell receptor beta chains from one sample, sequenced in a study of response to subunit inactivated influenza vaccine. TCRdb independently ran MiXCR on the RT-PCR reads; one entry per CDR3 protein. The sample contains about 570,000 distinct CDR3 sequences, about 11% of which appear only once. The sample was also reused in another study, on T cells expressing NK-cell markers.

The source material was PBMCs from blood, sampled on the day of vaccination. Source of these receptors: a man aged 45 to 65 who received an inactivated influenza vaccine. Each CDR3 is given with its conserved first and last residue. Fields, in order: CDR3 protein, CDR3 DNA, V gene, J gene, CDR3 length, D gene, clone size. A D gene is named only where the DNA matches it firmly. The size entry is marked missing in some rows and otherwise reads once, few, many or a size class.

CASSYSATSGRIPYEQYF	TGTGCCAGCAGTTATTCTGCTACTAGCGGGAGGATCCCCTACGAGCAGTACTTC	TRBV6-5	TRBJ2-7	18	TRBD2	few
CASSSYDRGIEAFF	TGTGCCAGCAGCTCCTACGACAGGGGGATTGAAGCTTTCTTT	TRBV7-9	TRBJ1-1	14	TRBD1	few
CASIGTSDNEQFF	TGTGCCAGCATTGGGACTAGCGACAATGAGCAGTTCTTC	TRBV2	TRBJ2-1	13	TRBD2	few
CAWDTGTANTEAFF	TGTGCCTGGGATACCGGGACAGCGAACACTGAAGCTTTCTTT	TRBV30	TRBJ1-1	14	TRBD1	.
CASSPKAGNAYNEQFF	TGCGCCAGCAGCCCGAAAGCGGGAAACGCATACAATGAGCAGTTCTTC	TRBV5-1	TRBJ2-1	16	TRBD2	many
CSVRVTYGYTF	TGCAGCGTCCGAGTCACCTATGGCTACACCTTC	TRBV29-1	TRBJ1-2	11	.	few
CASSFSGTRGGKLFF	TGTGCCAGCAGCTTCTCCGGCACCAGGGGAGGAAAACTGTTTTTT	TRBV6-5	TRBJ1-4	15	.	many
CASSESWTSGPQYF	TGCGCCAGCAGTGAGTCGTGGACTAGCGGCCCCCAGTACTTC	TRBV10-1	TRBJ2-5	14	TRBD2	few
CASSQDAGKAEAFF	TGTGCCAGCAGCCAAGATGCGGGGAAAGCTGAAGCTTTCTTT	TRBV4-2	TRBJ1-1	14	.	few
CASSKRTGVGELFF	TGTGCCAGCAGTAAACGGACAGGGGTCGGGGAGCTGTTTTTT	TRBV6-2/TRBV6-3	TRBJ2-2	14	TRBD1	few
CASSLGGGTQETQYF	TGTGCCAGCAGTTTAGGGGGCGGGACCCAAGAGACCCAGTACTTC	TRBV12-3/TRBV12-4	TRBJ2-5	15	.	many
CATWTSENTGELFF	TGTGCCACCTGGACTAGCGAGAACACCGGGGAGCTGTTTTTT	TRBV28	TRBJ2-2	14	TRBD2	many
CATSEGLPGEQYF	TGTGCCACCAGTGAGGGACTACCAGGCGAGCAGTACTTC	TRBV24-1	TRBJ2-7	13	TRBD2	.